The rows below give T cell receptor beta chains drawn from one sample of a study of blood T cell repertoires in COVID-19. Method: immunoSEQ multiplex PCR; TCRdb's copy keeps in-frame clones and lacks some. The table lists about 210,000 clones, roughly 83% of them singletons. Sequenced: PBMCs or T cells enriched from blood (not recorded which). The source is a man aged 35 to 55 with acute COVID-19. Both conserved end residues are part of each CDR3. D genes are given only for firm matches.

V	J	D	CDR3
TRBV6-5	TRBJ1-2	-	CASSPLDEGYGYTF
TRBV20-1	TRBJ2-1	-	CSVVYNEQFF
TRBV5-1	TRBJ2-6	TRBD2	CASSLGLAGGSGANVLTF
TRBV29-1	TRBJ2-7	-	CSVVGGRGNYEQYF
TRBV6-4	TRBJ2-3	TRBD2	CASSPGTSTDTQYF
TRBV24-1	TRBJ2-6	-	CATSDFSRTGANVLTF
TRBV5-6	TRBJ2-3	-	CASSRRDSHTDTQYF
TRBV25-1	TRBJ2-1	-	CASSQDGGADEQFF
TRBV28	TRBJ1-2	-	CASSLDQVGVGYTF
TRBV6-5	TRBJ1-4	-	CASGQTRNEKLFF
TRBV21-1	TRBJ1-1	-	CASNSLAGRVNTEAFF
TRBV30	TRBJ2-4	TRBD1	CAWSLGQGKNIQYF
TRBV9	TRBJ2-2	-	CASSVNRGLEYTGELFF
TRBV28	TRBJ1-3	TRBD1	CASSTRQGAWSGNTIYF
TRBV27	TRBJ2-3	-	CASRHRFTDTQYF
TRBV28	TRBJ2-1	TRBD1	CASSFEGTGGKNEQFF
TRBV19	TRBJ1-5	-	CASSDVLGSNQPQHF
TRBV15	TRBJ1-1	TRBD1	CATSRGQGGAEAFF
TRBV7-9	TRBJ2-3	TRBD2	CASSPGTSGRARADTQYF
TRBV24-1	TRBJ1-1	TRBD1	CATSNRGNTEAFF
TRBV5-1	TRBJ2-7	-	CASTYRGGTQYEQYF
TRBV6-5	TRBJ1-1	-	CASSYSTPNTEAFF
TRBV28	TRBJ1-2	TRBD1	CASSFSSNRGRGYTF
TRBV9	TRBJ1-6	TRBD1	CASRGQGAGNSPLHF
TRBV7-2	TRBJ1-2	-	CASSRDWGSNYGYTF
TRBV1	TRBJ2-1	-	CTSSLAERTSDEQFF
TRBV19	TRBJ1-2	-	CASSIWDTTNYGYTF
TRBV5-1	TRBJ2-1	TRBD2	CASSLGGRPYNEQFF
TRBV7-3	TRBJ1-5	TRBD1	CASSSLLQGDPGGYSNQPQHF
TRBV18	TRBJ2-2	-	CASSPARNTGELFF
TRBV7-2	TRBJ2-1	-	CASSPAGTRSYNEQFF
TRBV6-2/TRBV6-3	TRBJ1-4	-	CASSSWTELFF
TRBV5-1	TRBJ1-2	TRBD1	CASSLEVQGDYGYTF
TRBV5-1	TRBJ2-6	-	CASSLGAVGANVLTF
TRBV27	TRBJ2-3	TRBD2	CASSFQLAGGRDTQYF
TRBV6-5	TRBJ2-7	TRBD1	CASSRRTGGSWEQYF
TRBV7-2	TRBJ1-2	TRBD1	CASTGTGEGGYTF
TRBV6-5	TRBJ2-7	TRBD1	CASSSFQGAGSEQYF
TRBV19	TRBJ2-3	-	CASSILATGTDTQYF